Described below is a single TCR beta chain sequence and its context. Which antigen it targets is not known. One base away there is no much larger clone; base qualities are not given. Here V drops 2 bases and J drops 1 base, and the junction holds 4 bases not matched to any gene. The germline V gene specifies SGHDN as CDR1 and FVKESK as CDR2. The CDR3 numbers 16 residues from cysteine through phenylalanine. Only the CDR3 region is kept as DNA, spanning 48 bases read in frame from base 1. The data stem from a study of cytomegalovirus exposure and HLA in healthy donors listed by TCRdb under 2017. Background on the whole study: In an earlier analysis of around 540 of the donors, approximately 260 Gb of sequence data and approximately 120 million unique TCR beta sequences from 180 million or so T cells were reported. The study aimed to test whether cataloging public T cell receptors could reveal signatures of past pathogen exposure. High-throughput TCR immunosequencing, statistical association of individual TCRs with disease status, and machine learning were combined to predict cytomegalovirus infection status. Genome-wide SNP genotypes for about three fifths of the roughly 700 donors were used in a later genetic analysis, which treated that subset as a discovery cohort. HLA typing covered class I and class II loci at four-digit resolution. About 300 gigabases of sequencing data and 70 million to 100 million unique TCR sequences were included in an early release covering 550 to 650 HLA-typed donors. Rather than drawing on any new phenotypic data, the later analysis identified candidate immune exposures from TCR beta sequences and the way those sequences occurred across donors. Donor age, sex, ethnicity and CMV serostatus were compiled together with the repertoire data. In an earlier analysis of 500 to 650 of the donors, high-throughput TCR beta sequencing was used to judge whether each TCR beta V gene segment behaved as functional or pseudogenic. Every discovery cohort repertoire had been produced on one sequencing platform. To study patterns of TCR occurrence, a later analysis re-analyzed previously published TCR beta repertoires from around 660 donors and added high-resolution HLA genotyping. Among the roughly 410 genotyped donors, approximately 76% belonged to the genetic ancestry cluster associated with self-reported Caucasian donors. In addition to the first cohort of 650 to 750 subjects, a separate validation cohort of about 120 different subjects was used. Several DR-DQ haplotypes were handled as single units for association and clustering because linkage in the cohort was strong. Among some 400 genotyped donors of the cohort, an average of about 240,000 unique TCR beta nucleotide sequences was sequenced per donor, of which 15% to 20% were non-productive. The number of typed donors differed by locus: roughly 629-640 for A, B, C, DRB1 and DQB1; 522 for DQA1; some 590 for DPA1; and 450 to 480 for DPB1. The T cell repertoires of 670 or so subjects were profiled by immunosequencing and related to cytomegalovirus serostatus.

In total, over 600 healthy bone marrow donors made up the cohort. At the time of sampling, every cohort member was nominally healthy, though immune exposures that went unrecorded were likely present. The donor was CMV seropositive and belonged to the group of 250 to 300 seropositive cohort members. Each donor provided a peripheral blood sample, and peripheral blood mononuclear cells were used for TCR beta sequencing. Genomic DNA was extracted from the blood cell samples with the Qiagen DNeasy Blood Extraction Kit. Overall study outcomes, separate from this receptor: A further reported finding was that TCR beta sequences accurately predicted the HLA-A and HLA-B alleles for most subjects in the first cohort. A later analysis associated about 17,000 TCR beta sequences with specific HLA alleles at a false discovery rate of 0.05. The study gave a list of about 170 TCR beta chains associated with cytomegalovirus. In a later analysis, HLA-associated TCR beta chains showed more clonal expansion and lower generation probabilities than non-associated chains that were equally common. The only immune exposure information available for the cohort was CMV serostatus. It was suggested by the authors that the approach could potentially be generalized to other disease states and immunological phenotypes. In vitro tests confirmed that a few of the cytomegalovirus-associated TCR beta chains recognize cytomegalovirus antigens. While some public TCRs were present in many individuals, most TCR sequences turned up only very rarely across donors. Sequencing depth was assumed to be roughly uniform across donors in the presence/absence analyses, though that assumption may not hold. Linkage disequilibrium might explain the correlated functional status among segregating V segments, but an unknown experimental factor could not be excluded. Only TCR beta chains were sequenced in this cohort, and the absence of alpha or paired-chain data limited detectable features. HLA typing was unavailable for some donors at each locus, so association tests used only the typed subset. The classifier was reported to diagnose cytomegalovirus status with high specificity and sensitivity in both the original cohort and the validation cohort. An association between a missense DCLRE1C variant and V-gene and J-gene trimming of TCR beta chains was found in a later genetic analysis and replicated in an independent cohort. In an earlier analysis of some 500 of the donors, most TCR beta V segments appeared in productive rearrangements about 87% or about 30% of the time, broadly matching IMGT annotations. The sequencing pipeline was judged likely to have produced a cluster of highly shared sequence variants as a technical artifact. Most CMV-associated TCR beta chains appeared to be HLA-restricted in a later analysis, and the HLA associations seemed to be driven largely by CMV exposure. Compared with the approximately 700-donor mean, donors in an Asian-associated ancestry cluster had fewer N-insertions in productive TCRs, according to a later genetic analysis. The earlier analysis of about 600 of the donors excluded 15 to 20 rarely observed V segments, including chromosome 9 orphons, because counts were too low. Several of the top co-occurrence clusters appeared to be linked to parvovirus B19, influenza, CMV and Epstein-Barr virus, according to a later analysis. Because the 87-base-pair reads could not distinguish some IMGT-functional V segments, including TRBV6-2 and TRBV6-3, those segments were excluded. Assigning TCR associations to individual alleles was difficult when HLA alleles, especially DR and DQ, strongly co-occurred. A later analysis found that TCR association rates varied across HLA loci, with DRB1 alleles showing the most associated TCRs and HLA-C alleles the fewest.

The method behind the library was the immunoSEQ multiplex PCR assay. A mixture of 60 forward primers for TCR Vbeta segments and 13 reverse primers for TCR Jbeta segments was used in the multiplex PCR. The CDR3 region of rearranged TCR beta genes was amplified from genomic DNA with a multiplex PCR assay. Amplified TCR beta libraries were sequenced as 87-base-pair reads on the Illumina HiSeq System. The study's processing was this. A later analysis tallied roughly 80 million unique TCR beta chains across the 666 repertoires, and some 12 million of those chains were shared by two or more donors. Raw reads were error-corrected and collapsed into unique sequences by a nearest-neighbor algorithm in which closely related sequences were merged to remove PCR and sequencing errors. CDR3 sequences were aligned to IMGT reference sequences to assign V, D and J gene segments. Each retained sequence needed at least a six-nucleotide match to both a V gene segment and a J gene segment. A rearrangement was called productive if the CDR3 had no stop codons and remained in frame with V and J, and every other rearrangement was called non-productive. CDR3 was defined by IMGT convention, running from the second conserved V-encoded cysteine to the conserved J-encoded phenylalanine. In an earlier analysis of approximately 500 of the donors, sequences lacking an unambiguous match to a single V gene segment were excluded. In an earlier analysis of several hundred of the donors, V segments were called functional above 56.7% productive rearrangements and were called segregating when the between-donor standard deviation exceeded 5%. A statistical classification framework was built to diagnose cytomegalovirus status from the catalog of TCR beta chain sequences. A later analysis assigned V and J genes by comparing TCR nucleotide sequences with IMGT/GENE-DB human TR gene sequences. The TCRdist pipeline was used in a later analysis to assign CDR3 sequences and most-parsimonious VDJ recombination scenarios. In a later analysis, every TCR beta chain was defined by the combination of its CDR3 amino acid sequence and its V-gene family, and reads without a unique V-gene family were dropped. A later analysis removed 450 to 600 highly shared, low-generation-probability nucleotide sequences to deal with suspected cross-contamination and a sequencing artifact. A later analysis calculated a clonal expansion index for each public chain from normalized within-repertoire ranks of inferred template counts. In a later analysis, generation probabilities were computed using a VDJ recombination model fitted to out-of-frame rearrangements, and the results were checked against IGoR. In a later analysis, TCR-TCR, TCR-HLA and TCR-CMV co-occurrence was scored with hypergeometric tests, and a repertoire-size bias correction was applied to TCR pairs. To estimate false discovery rates, a later analysis permuted the HLA or CMV assignments 20 times. In a later analysis, co-occurring TCRs were grouped using DBSCAN, with TCRdist sequence similarity added in when clustering inside HLA-allele-positive subsets. Co-occurrence clustering excluded repertoires with fewer than 30,000 or more than 120,000 public chains, plus five with anomalous nucleotide sharing. Not all clones reach the TCRdb copy of this immuneACCESS table, which keeps in-frame sequences only. Checked studies attribute under half of the gap to unresolved V genes and leave the rest unexplained. V and J calls and clone size are given by that table; D and trimming were obtained from the DNA. This sample holds 100,000 or so clones; less than 65% were observed only once. In total, the top ten clones hold around 5% of the sample.

Sequenced: PBMCs. The chain is made from TRBV14 and TRBJ1-5; 8 of the junction bases match TRBD1. This sequence originates from a woman aged 25 to 45 in good health and CMV-seropositive. The CDR3 protein: CASSQQGAGSNQPQHF. The nucleotide sequence is TGTGCCAGCAGCCAACAGGGGGCTGGAAGCAATCAGCCCCAGCATTTT.